The rows below give T cell receptor beta chains drawn from one sample of a study of siplizumab effects on memory and regulatory T cells. Assay: immunoSEQ multiplex PCR; the TCRdb copy retains only in-frame clones and omits some. The data show some 100,000 clones, 80% to 95% seen once. The sequenced sample consisted of CD8+ T cells sorted from blood. Receptors originate from a human donor in good health. CDR3s include the opening cysteine and the closing phenylalanine or tryptophan. The D gene is left open where the match is weak. A row's size may be missing; if present it is once, few, many or a size class.

D gene	clone size	V gene	J gene	CDR3 protein	CDR3 DNA
TRBD1	-	TRBV4-1	TRBJ2-7	CASSQDPTGLYEQYF	TGCGCCAGCAGCCAAGACCCGACAGGGCTCTACGAGCAGTACTTC
TRBD2	-	TRBV27	TRBJ2-3	CASSLGGTSGSTDTQYF	TGTGCCAGCAGTTTAGGTGGGACTAGCGGGAGCACAGATACGCAGTATTTT
TRBD2	-	TRBV7-3	TRBJ2-1	CASSLSPSGRLSSYNEQFF	TGTGCCAGCAGCTTAAGCCCTAGCGGGAGATTGAGCTCCTACAATGAGCAGTTCTTC
-	-	TRBV4-2	TRBJ2-2	CASSVGGELFF	TGTGCCAGCTCAGTTGGCGGGGAGCTGTTTTTT
TRBD1	-	TRBV6-5	TRBJ2-7	CASSSPPDRGYEQYF	TGTGCCAGCAGTTCCCCCCCAGACAGGGGCTACGAGCAGTACTTC
-	-	TRBV9	TRBJ2-2	CASSPIGSTGELFF	TGTGCCAGCAGCCCCATCGGGTCAACCGGGGAGCTGTTTTTT
-	-	TRBV6-5	TRBJ2-7	CASSLSFAYEQYF	TGTGCCAGCAGTTTATCCTTTGCCTACGAGCAGTACTTC
TRBD2	-	TRBV14	TRBJ2-1	CASSQLRTSEQFF	TGTGCCAGCAGCCAGCTCAGGACTAGTGAGCAGTTCTTC
TRBD1	-	TRBV18	TRBJ2-7	CASSPGSRGSYEQYF	TGTGCCAGCTCACCAGGGTCCAGGGGGTCCTACGAGCAGTACTTC
-	-	TRBV6-1	TRBJ2-2	CASSGKGRPISTGELFF	TGTGCCAGCAGTGGAAAGGGACGGCCGATAAGTACCGGGGAGCTGTTTTTT
TRBD1	-	TRBV7-9	TRBJ2-1	CASSFLQGASYNEQFF	TGTGCCAGCAGTTTTTTACAGGGGGCCTCCTACAATGAGCAGTTCTTC
TRBD1	-	TRBV19	TRBJ1-1	CASRPGGGTEAFF	TGTGCCAGTAGGCCAGGGGGAGGCACTGAAGCTTTCTTT
-	-	TRBV6-5	TRBJ2-7	CASSYGRDGSYEQYF	TGTGCCAGCAGTTACGGACGGGACGGCTCCTACGAGCAGTACTTC
-	-	TRBV11-3	TRBJ1-2	CASSQRRTENYGYTF	TGTGCCAGCAGCCAACGCCGGACAGAGAACTATGGCTACACCTTC
TRBD2	once	TRBV5-6	TRBJ2-7	CASSSGLADYEQYF	TGTGCCAGCAGCTCTGGACTAGCGGACTACGAGCAGTACTTC
-	few	TRBV11-3	TRBJ1-1	CASSSPWVGTEAFF	TGTGCCAGCAGCTCCCCATGGGTGGGCACTGAAGCTTTCTTT
TRBD1	-	TRBV27	TRBJ1-2	CASRTRQGVVYGYTF	TGTGCCAGCAGGACAAGACAGGGAGTCGTCTATGGCTACACCTTC
-	-	TRBV15	TRBJ1-5	CATSRDLTGNIYQPQHF	TGTGCCACCAGCAGAGATCTCACAGGGAATATTTATCAGCCCCAGCATTTT
TRBD1	-	TRBV13	TRBJ1-1	CASSVRQGAPTEAFF	TGTGCCAGCAGCGTTCGACAGGGGGCGCCCACTGAAGCTTTCTTT
TRBD2	-	TRBV6-5	TRBJ2-1	CASSYGLAGGYNEQFF	TGTGCCAGCAGTTACGGGCTAGCGGGAGGTTACAATGAGCAGTTCTTC
-	-	TRBV4-1	TRBJ2-3	CASSQEPGADTQYF	TGCGCCAGCAGCCAAGAACCGGGAGCGGATACGCAGTATTTT
TRBD1	once	TRBV27	TRBJ2-3	CASSSGTVSTDTQYF	TGTGCCAGCAGTTCCGGGACAGTGAGCACAGATACGCAGTATTTT
-	-	TRBV11-2	TRBJ1-2	CASSPPRGSRHGYTF	TGTGCCAGCAGCCCCCCTAGAGGGAGCAGGCATGGCTACACCTTC
TRBD1	-	TRBV27	TRBJ1-2	CASSTTGTGYTF	TGTGCCAGCAGTACGACAGGGACCGGCTACACCTTC
TRBD2	-	TRBV7-9	TRBJ2-7	CASSLGTAGLGYEQYF	TGTGCCAGCAGCTTAGGAACAGCGGGGTTGGGGTACGAGCAGTACTTC
TRBD1	-	TRBV9	TRBJ1-1	CASSSQGATEAFF	TGTGCCAGCAGCTCACAGGGGGCGACTGAAGCTTTCTTT
-	once	TRBV27	TRBJ2-2	CASSLSSQYTGELFF	TGTGCCAGCAGTTTATCGTCGCAGTACACCGGGGAGCTGTTTTTT
-	-	TRBV4-2	TRBJ2-2	CASSQAPGANTGELFF	TGTGCCAGCAGCCAAGCGCCGGGGGCGAACACCGGGGAGCTGTTTTTT
-	-	TRBV5-6	TRBJ1-1	CASSLVGGVAEAFF	TGTGCCAGCAGCTTGGTTGGGGGGGTAGCTGAAGCTTTCTTT
-	-	TRBV7-8	TRBJ2-5	CASSSQGDETQYF	TGTGCCAGCAGCTCTCAGGGCGACGAGACCCAGTACTTC
-	-	TRBV5-1	TRBJ2-1	CASSFSNEQFF	TGCGCCAGCAGCTTTTCCAATGAGCAGTTCTTC
-	once	TRBV6-1	TRBJ1-1	CASSEGPQYTEAFF	TGTGCCAGCAGTGAGGGACCGCAGTACACTGAAGCTTTCTTT
-	-	TRBV6-5	TRBJ2-1	CASSSRDTYNEQFF	TGTGCCAGCAGCTCCCGGGACACGTACAATGAGCAGTTCTTC
-	once	TRBV4-3	TRBJ1-1	CASTRSASSTEAFF	TGCGCCAGTACCAGGTCGGCCTCGTCGACTGAAGCTTTCTTT
-	-	TRBV27	TRBJ1-2	CASSLGQGYGYTF	TGTGCCAGCAGTTTAGGGCAGGGCTATGGCTACACCTTC
TRBD2	-	TRBV2	TRBJ2-1	CASSELLAGGNEQFF	TGTGCCAGCAGTGAATTACTAGCGGGAGGGAATGAGCAGTTCTTC
TRBD1	-	TRBV13	TRBJ2-2	CASSSGTGVPGELFF	TGTGCCAGCAGCTCCGGGACAGGCGTCCCTGGGGAGCTGTTTTTT
-	-	TRBV27	TRBJ2-1	CASSFTGYNEQFF	TGTGCCAGCAGTTTCACGGGGTACAATGAGCAGTTCTTC
TRBD1	-	TRBV2	TRBJ1-6	CASRAGTGGSPLHF	TGTGCCAGCAGGGCCGGGACAGGGGGTTCACCCCTCCACTTT
-	-	TRBV5-4	TRBJ2-1	CAGMSKQGNNEQFF	TGTGCCGGTATGTCCAAACAGGGTAACAATGAGCAGTTCTTC
TRBD1	-	TRBV18	TRBJ2-1	CASSRLGQVSSYNEQFF	TGTGCCAGCTCACGCCTGGGACAGGTGAGCTCCTACAATGAGCAGTTCTTC
-	-	TRBV27	TRBJ2-7	CASSLVTGREQYF	TGTGCCAGCAGTTTAGTGACAGGCAGGGAGCAGTACTTC
TRBD1	-	TRBV5-1	TRBJ2-3	CASRRDRGSTDTQYF	TGCGCCAGCAGAAGAGACAGGGGAAGCACAGATACGCAGTATTTT
TRBD1	-	TRBV6-1	TRBJ1-5	CASSEEGRGWAQPQHF	TGTGCCAGCAGTGAAGAGGGCAGGGGGTGGGCTCAGCCCCAGCATTTT
TRBD2	-	TRBV4-1	TRBJ2-1	CASSQVTSGRLNEQFF	TGCGCCAGCAGCCAGGTGACTAGCGGGAGACTGAATGAGCAGTTCTTC
TRBD2	-	TRBV4-1	TRBJ2-2	CASSQDSGGSGGELFF	TGCGCCAGCAGCCAAGATAGCGGGGGATCGGGCGGGGAGCTGTTTTTT
TRBD2	-	TRBV19	TRBJ2-3	CASSIKPPSGGAGDTQYF	TGTGCCAGTAGTATCAAACCCCCGAGCGGGGGAGCGGGAGATACGCAGTATTTT
-	once	TRBV7-9	TRBJ1-1	CASRGDTEAFF	TGTGCCAGCCGCGGGGACACTGAAGCTTTCTTT
TRBD2	once	TRBV27	TRBJ2-2	CASRGLAGSNTGELFF	TGTGCCAGCAGGGGACTAGCGGGGTCAAACACCGGGGAGCTGTTTTTT
-	-	TRBV7-2	TRBJ2-7	CASSLESSYEQYF	TGTGCCAGCAGCTTAGAGTCCAGCTACGAGCAGTACTTC
TRBD1	-	TRBV4-3	TRBJ2-2	CASSQGVQGAYTGELFF	TGCGCCAGCAGCCAAGGGGTACAGGGGGCATACACCGGGGAGCTGTTTTTT
-	once	TRBV19	TRBJ2-7	CATAGSAYEQYF	TGTGCCACCGCCGGGTCAGCCTACGAGCAGTACTTC
-	-	TRBV15	TRBJ1-1	CATSRDRQLNTEAFF	TGTGCCACCAGCAGAGATCGGCAGCTGAACACTGAAGCTTTCTTT
-	once	TRBV13	TRBJ2-1	CASSRGDGSPNEQFF	TGTGCCAGCAGCCGAGGGGACGGATCGCCCAATGAGCAGTTCTTC